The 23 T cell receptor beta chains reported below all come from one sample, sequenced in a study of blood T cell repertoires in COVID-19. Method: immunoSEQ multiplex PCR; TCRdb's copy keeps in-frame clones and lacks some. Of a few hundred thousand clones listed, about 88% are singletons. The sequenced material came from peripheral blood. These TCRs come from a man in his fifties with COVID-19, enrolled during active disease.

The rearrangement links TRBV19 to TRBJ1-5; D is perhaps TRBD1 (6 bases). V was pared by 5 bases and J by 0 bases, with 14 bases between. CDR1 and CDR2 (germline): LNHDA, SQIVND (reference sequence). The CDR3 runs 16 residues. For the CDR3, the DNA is TGTGCCAGTAGTCAGCAGGGGTCGTATAGCAATCAGCCCCAGCATTTT. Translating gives CASSQQGSYSNQPQHF.

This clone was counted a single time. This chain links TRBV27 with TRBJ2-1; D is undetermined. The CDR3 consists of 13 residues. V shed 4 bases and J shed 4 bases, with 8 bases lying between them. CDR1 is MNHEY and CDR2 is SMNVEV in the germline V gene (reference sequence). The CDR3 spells CASSSDWYNEQFF. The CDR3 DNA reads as TGTGCCAGCAGTTCCGACTGGTACAATGAGCAGTTCTTC.

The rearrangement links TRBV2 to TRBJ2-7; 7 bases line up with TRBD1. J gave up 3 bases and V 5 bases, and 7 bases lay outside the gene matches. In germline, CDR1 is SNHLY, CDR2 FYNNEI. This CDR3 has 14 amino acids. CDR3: CASSISGQSYEQYF. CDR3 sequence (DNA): TGTGCCAGCAGTATCTCGGGACAGAGCTACGAGCAGTACTTC.

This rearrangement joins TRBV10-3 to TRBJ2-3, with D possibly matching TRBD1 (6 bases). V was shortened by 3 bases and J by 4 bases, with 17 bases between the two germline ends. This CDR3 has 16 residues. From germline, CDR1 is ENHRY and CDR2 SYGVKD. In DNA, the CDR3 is TGTGCCATCAGTGAACAGGGTCCTAAGGGGCCAGATACGCAGTATTTT. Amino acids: CAISEQGPKGPDTQYF.

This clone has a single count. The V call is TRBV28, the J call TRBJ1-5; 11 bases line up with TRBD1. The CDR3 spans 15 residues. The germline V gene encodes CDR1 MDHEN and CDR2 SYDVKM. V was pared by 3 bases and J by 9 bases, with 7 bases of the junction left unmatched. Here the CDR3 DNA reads TGTGCCAGCAGTTTTCCGGGACAGGGGGTAGGGCCCCAGCATTTT. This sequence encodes CASSFPGQGVGPQHF.

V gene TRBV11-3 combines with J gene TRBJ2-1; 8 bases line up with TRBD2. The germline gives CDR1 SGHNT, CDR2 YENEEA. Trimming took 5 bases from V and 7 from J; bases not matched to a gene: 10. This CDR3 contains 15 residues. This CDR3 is CASSTGLANMNEQFF. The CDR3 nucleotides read TGTGCCAGCAGCACCGGACTAGCCAACATGAATGAGCAGTTCTTC.

The CDR3 spells CASSLEGATYNEQFF. The CDR3 bases are TGTGCCAGCAGCTTGGAGGGGGCTACGTACAATGAGCAGTTCTTC. The chain recombines TRBV11-2 with TRBJ2-1, with D possibly being TRBD1 (7 bases). Trimming pared 3 bases from V and 4 bases from J, leaving 13 bases between. The V gene's germline CDR1 is SGHAT and CDR2 FQNNGV. The CDR3 runs to 15 residues.

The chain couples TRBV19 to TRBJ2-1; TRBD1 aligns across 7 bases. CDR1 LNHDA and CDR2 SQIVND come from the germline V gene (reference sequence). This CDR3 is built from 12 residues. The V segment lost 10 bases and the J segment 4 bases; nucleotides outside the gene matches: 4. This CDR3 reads CATRQGYNEQFF. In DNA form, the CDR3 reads TGTGCCACTAGACAGGGATACAATGAGCAGTTCTTC.

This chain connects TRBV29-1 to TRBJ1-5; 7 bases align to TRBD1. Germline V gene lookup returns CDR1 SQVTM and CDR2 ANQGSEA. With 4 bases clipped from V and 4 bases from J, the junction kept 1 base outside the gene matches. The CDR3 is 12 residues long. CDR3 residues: CSVVTGNQPQHF. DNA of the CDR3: TGCAGCGTTGTGACAGGGAATCAGCCCCAGCATTTT.

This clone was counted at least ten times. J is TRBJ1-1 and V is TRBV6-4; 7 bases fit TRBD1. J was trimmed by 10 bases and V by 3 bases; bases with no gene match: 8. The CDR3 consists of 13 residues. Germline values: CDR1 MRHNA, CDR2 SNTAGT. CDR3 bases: TGTGCCAGCAGTGAAACTCTACAGGGGCGAGCTTTCTTT. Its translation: CASSETLQGRAFF.

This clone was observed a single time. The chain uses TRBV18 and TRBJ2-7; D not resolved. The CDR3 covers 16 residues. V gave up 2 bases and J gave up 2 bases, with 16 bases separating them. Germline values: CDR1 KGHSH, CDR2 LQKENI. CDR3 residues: CASSPSLSGMTYEQYF. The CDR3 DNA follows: TGTGCCAGCTCACCATCTTTGTCAGGAATGACCTACGAGCAGTACTTC.

Written as DNA, the CDR3 is TGCGCCAGCAGCTTGGAGGCGGGAAATGAAAAACTGTTTTTT. Its protein product is CASSLEAGNEKLFF. The chain is built from TRBV5-1 and TRBJ1-4; D is unclear. V was cut by 0 bases and J by 5 bases, with 8 bases left in between. In germline, CDR1 is SGHRS, CDR2 YFSETQ. The CDR3 is 14 amino acids. Full variable domain (rest looked up from reference TRBV5-1 and TRBJ1-4): KAGVTQTPRYLIKTRGQQVTLSCSPISGHRSVSWYQQTPGQGLQFLFEYFSETQRNKGNFPGRFSGRQFSNSRSEMNVSTLELGDSALYLCASSLEAGNEKLFFGSGTQLSVL.

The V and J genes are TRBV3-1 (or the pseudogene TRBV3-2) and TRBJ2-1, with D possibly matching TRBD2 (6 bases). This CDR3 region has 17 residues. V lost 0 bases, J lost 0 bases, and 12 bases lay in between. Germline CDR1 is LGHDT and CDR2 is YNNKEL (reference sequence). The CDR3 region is CASSQDIGDFSYNEQFF. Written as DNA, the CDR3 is TGTGCCAGCAGCCAAGATATAGGGGACTTCTCCTACAATGAGCAGTTCTTC.

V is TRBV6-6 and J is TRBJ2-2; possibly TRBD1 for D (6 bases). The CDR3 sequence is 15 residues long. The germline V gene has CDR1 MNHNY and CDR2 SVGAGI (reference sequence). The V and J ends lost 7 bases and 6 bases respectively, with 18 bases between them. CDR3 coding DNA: TGTGCCAGCATTTCAACGAAACAGGGACCCGGGGAGCTGTTTTTT. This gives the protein CASISTKQGPGELFF.

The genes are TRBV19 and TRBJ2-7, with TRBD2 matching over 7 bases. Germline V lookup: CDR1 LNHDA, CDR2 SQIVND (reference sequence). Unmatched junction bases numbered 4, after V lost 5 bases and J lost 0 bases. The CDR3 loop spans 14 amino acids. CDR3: CASSPREDSYEQYF. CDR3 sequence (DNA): TGTGCCAGTAGTCCCCGGGAGGACTCCTACGAGCAGTACTTC.

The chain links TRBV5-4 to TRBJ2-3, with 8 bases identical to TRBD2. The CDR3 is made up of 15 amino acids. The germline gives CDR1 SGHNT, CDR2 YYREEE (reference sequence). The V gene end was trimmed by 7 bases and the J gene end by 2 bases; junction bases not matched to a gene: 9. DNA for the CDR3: TGTGCCAGCGCCTCAAGAGCGGGAGTCACAGATACGCAGTATTTT. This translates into CASASRAGVTDTQYF.

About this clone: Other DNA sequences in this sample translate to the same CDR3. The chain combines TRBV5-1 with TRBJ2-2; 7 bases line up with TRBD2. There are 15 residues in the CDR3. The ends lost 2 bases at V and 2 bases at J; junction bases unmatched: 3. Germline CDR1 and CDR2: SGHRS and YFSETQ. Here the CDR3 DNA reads TGCGCCAGCAGCTTAGCGGGGACCAACACCGGGGAGCTGTTTTTT. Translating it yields CASSLAGTNTGELFF.

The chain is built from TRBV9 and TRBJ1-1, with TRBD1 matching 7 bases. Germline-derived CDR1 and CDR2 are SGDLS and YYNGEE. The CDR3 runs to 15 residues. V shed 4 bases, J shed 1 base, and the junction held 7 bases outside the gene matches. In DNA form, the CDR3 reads TGTGCCAGCAGCTTACTACAGGGGACGAACACTGAAGCTTTCTTT. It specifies CASSLLQGTNTEAFF.

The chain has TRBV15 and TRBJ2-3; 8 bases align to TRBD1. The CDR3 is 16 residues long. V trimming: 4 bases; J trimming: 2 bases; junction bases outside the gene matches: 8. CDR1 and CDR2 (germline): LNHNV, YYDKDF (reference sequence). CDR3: CATSTRTGSNTDTQYF. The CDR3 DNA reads TGTGCCACCAGCACTCGGACAGGGTCTAACACAGATACGCAGTATTTT.

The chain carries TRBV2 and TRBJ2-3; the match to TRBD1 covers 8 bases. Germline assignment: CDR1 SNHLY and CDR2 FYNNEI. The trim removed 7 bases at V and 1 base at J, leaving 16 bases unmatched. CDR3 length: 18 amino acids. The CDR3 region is CASIPTGGRSWGTDTQYF. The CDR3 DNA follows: TGTGCCAGCATCCCTACAGGGGGAAGGAGTTGGGGCACAGATACGCAGTATTTT.

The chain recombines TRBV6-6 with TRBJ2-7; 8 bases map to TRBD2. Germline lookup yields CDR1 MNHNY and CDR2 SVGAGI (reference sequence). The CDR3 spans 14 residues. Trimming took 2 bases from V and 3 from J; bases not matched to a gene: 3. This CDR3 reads CASSYLTSDYEQYF. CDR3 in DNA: TGTGCCAGCAGTTACCTGACTAGCGACTACGAGCAGTACTTC.

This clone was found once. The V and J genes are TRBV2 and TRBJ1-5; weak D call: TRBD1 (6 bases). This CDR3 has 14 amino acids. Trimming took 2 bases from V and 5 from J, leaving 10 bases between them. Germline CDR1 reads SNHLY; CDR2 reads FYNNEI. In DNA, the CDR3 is TGTGCCAGCAGTGAACAGGGGTTGGATCAGCCCCAGCATTTT. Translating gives CASSEQGLDQPQHF.

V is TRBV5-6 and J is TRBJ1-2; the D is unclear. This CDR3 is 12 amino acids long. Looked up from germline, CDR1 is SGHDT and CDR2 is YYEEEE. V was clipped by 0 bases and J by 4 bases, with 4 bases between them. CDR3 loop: CASSLVSYGYTF. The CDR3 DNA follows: TGTGCCAGCAGCTTGGTTAGCTATGGCTACACCTTC.